The 22 T cell receptor beta chains reported below all come from one sample, sequenced in a study of human T cells and chemical hapten exposure. This sample's time point: healthy volunteer bleed at 6 weeks. The authors extracted total RNA from unfractionated whole blood. From the RACE reads, TCRdb called clonotypes with MiXCR, one entry per CDR3 protein. The sample records 60,000 to 80,000 distinct CDR3 sequences, roughly 6.6% being singletons. The sample was whole blood. These receptor sequences come from a female donor in good health. Some clones in this sample may be carry-over from other donors' samples.

The CDR3 DNA is TGTGCCAGCTCACCACCTCTGGTTCGTAGCGCACGATTAGCCAAAAACATTCAGTACTTC. Translation gives CASSPPLVRSARLAKNIQYF. The J gene is TRBJ2-4, the V gene TRBV18; D is perhaps TRBD2 (5 bases). The CDR3 has 20 amino acids. The germline gives CDR1 KGHSH, CDR2 LQKENI. The V end was cut by 0 bases, the J end by 0 bases, with 21 bases between.

This clonotype has a handful of counts. V is TRBV27 and J is TRBJ1-2; D is undetermined. This CDR3 is 14 amino acids long. V shed 6 bases and J shed 7 bases, with 18 bases lying between them. CDR1 is MNHEY and CDR2 is SMNVEV in the germline V gene (reference sequence). The DNA for the CDR3 is TGTGCCAGCAGGCCCTTCGGGTGGGTCGGTGGCTACACCTTC. The encoded protein is CASRPFGWVGGYTF.

This clonotype showed up just a few times. The chain uses TRBV12-3 or TRBV12-4 and TRBJ2-7; 7 bases are a match to TRBD1. The V and J ends lost 1 base and 4 bases, in that order; junction bases with no gene match: 10. This CDR3 is built from 16 residues. The chain's CDR3 is CASSLGGGGLGYEQYF. As DNA, the CDR3 is TGTGCCAGCAGTTTAGGAGGGGGCGGCCTCGGGTACGAGCAGTACTTC.

The chain employs TRBV15 and TRBJ1-5, with 7 positions matching TRBD1. Losses at the gene ends were 0 bases for V and 8 bases for J; bases not matched to a gene: 7. The CDR3 spans 15 residues. Germline V lookup: CDR1 LNHNV, CDR2 YYDKDF (reference sequence). In DNA form, the CDR3 reads TGTGCCACCAGCAGAGAGGACAGGAGTTTTGAGCCCCAGCATTTT. This gives the protein CATSREDRSFEPQHF.

The table lists this clonotype with many counts. The rearrangement uses TRBV20-1 and TRBJ1-6; 7 positions agree with TRBD1. Germline V gene sequence: CDR1 DFQATT, CDR2 SNEGSKA (reference sequence). The V segment lost 3 bases and the J segment 0 bases; nucleotides outside the gene matches: 11. The CDR3 sequence is 18 residues long. The CDR3 DNA is TGCAGTGCTAGTTGGGGACAGAGACTGAGCTCCTATAATTCACCCCTCCACTTT. As protein: CSASWGQRLSSYNSPLHF.

The sample holds many counts of this clonotype. The chain couples TRBV20-1 to TRBJ1-1; no reliable D call. The CDR3 runs to 12 residues. CDR1 is DFQATT and CDR2 is SNEGSKA in the germline V gene (reference sequence). Between the trimmed V and J ends, which lost 6 bases and 3 bases, there was a span of 11 bases. In DNA form, the CDR3 reads TGCAGTGCCCAAACAGATTACACTGAAGCTTTCTTT. This translates into CSAQTDYTEAFF.

This clonotype was observed many times. V usage is TRBV18 and J usage is TRBJ2-7; 11 nucleotides agree with TRBD1. The V gene's germline CDR1 is KGHSH and CDR2 LQKENI. V trimming: 4 bases; J trimming: 4 bases; junction bases outside the gene matches: 3. CDR3 length equals 14 residues. CDR3 coding DNA: TGTGCCAGCTCACTAGGGACAGGGGGTTACGAGCAGTACTTC. The encoded protein is CASSLGTGGYEQYF.

The chain links TRBV7-3 to TRBJ1-1, with 9 bases lining up with TRBD1. Trimming took 5 bases from V and 5 from J; bases not matched to a gene: 9. The CDR3 length is 15 residues. The germline gives CDR1 SGHTA, CDR2 FQGTGA. As DNA, the CDR3 is TGTGCCAGCAGCCCAGAGGGACAGGGAAGGACTGAAGCTTTCTTT. This sequence encodes CASSPEGQGRTEAFF.

Many counts were recorded for this clonotype. This chain uses TRBV7-3 with TRBJ2-1, with D perhaps TRBD1 (5 bases). The CDR3 contains 14 residues. The V and J ends lost 2 bases and 8 bases respectively, with 13 bases between them. CDR1 and CDR2 (germline): SGHTA, FQGTGA. This CDR3 is CASSLGLGADEQFF. The DNA for the CDR3 is TGTGCCAGCAGCTTAGGCCTTGGGGCGGATGAGCAGTTCTTC.

This clonotype was counted at least ten times. Compared with germline, one end of the junction differs, possibly owing to a read error. This rearrangement joins TRBV20-1 to TRBJ2-3; perhaps TRBD2 as D (5 bases). This CDR3 contains 13 residues. The germline CDR1 and CDR2 sequences are DFQATT and SNEGSKA (reference sequence). In DNA, the CDR3 is TGCAGTGCTGGCGCGCCTAGCATAGATACGCAGTATTTT. Translation: CSAGAPSIDTQYF.

This clonotype was recorded at least ten times. V gene TRBV6-5 combines with J gene TRBJ2-7; possibly TRBD1 for D (5 bases). The V gene's germline CDR1 is MNHEY and CDR2 SVGAGI. This CDR3 has 13 residues. The V gene lost 0 bases and the J gene lost 5 bases, with 8 bases spanning the gap. The DNA of the CDR3 is TGTGCCAGCAGTTACTCGGTAGGGGACGAGCAGTACTTC. This codes for CASSYSVGDEQYF.

This clonotype was picked up many times. CDR3 bases: TGCAGCGCCAGGACAGGGCTGAACACTGAAGCTTTCTTT. Translating it yields CSARTGLNTEAFF. The rearrangement joins TRBV29-1 to TRBJ1-1, with 8 bases aligning to TRBD1. The CDR3 spans 13 residues. Losses at the gene ends were 7 bases for V and 0 bases for J; bases not matched to a gene: 4. Germline CDR1 reads SQVTM; CDR2 reads ANQGSEA.

Only a few counts were recorded for this clonotype. The CDR3 DNA reads as TGTGCCAGCAGTTCCCCACAGGGAGCCGGGGAGCTGTTTTTT. This translates into CASSSPQGAGELFF. V gene TRBV12-3 or TRBV12-4 combines with J gene TRBJ2-2, with a possible D match to TRBD1 (6 bases). V lost 4 bases and J 6 bases, leaving 12 bases between the germline ends. This CDR3 region has 14 residues.

Points on this clonotype: Germline is not matched at one junction end, which may reflect a read error. The V and J genes are TRBV28 and TRBJ1-6, with unresolved D. Germline-derived CDR1 and CDR2 are MDHEN and SYDVKM. CDR3 length: 14 residues. The CDR3 here is CASNLIRNNSPLNF. The CDR3 nucleotides read TGTGCCAGTAACTTAATCAGGAATAATTCACCCCTCAACTTT. The full variable domain, with the rest looked up from reference TRBV28 and TRBJ1-6, is DVKVTQSSRYLVKRTGEKVFLECVQDMDHENMFWYRQDPGLGLRLIYFSYDVKMKEKGDIPEGYSVSREKKERFSLILESASTNQTSMYLCASNLIRNNSPLNFGNGTRLTVT.

This clonotype was detected ten times or more. The chain is built from TRBV5-1 and TRBJ2-7; no definite D call. V lost 3 bases, J lost 2 bases, and 9 bases lay in between. The CDR3 is made up of 13 amino acids. CDR1 is SGHRS, CDR2 YFSETQ, per germline. In nucleotides, the CDR3 is TGCGCCAGCAGCTACCAGGAGACCTACGAGCAGTACTTC. Encoded protein: CASSYQETYEQYF.

This clonotype was observed a few times. The J gene is TRBJ2-1, the V gene TRBV10-3; tentatively, D is TRBD1 (5 bases). CDR1 is ENHRY, CDR2 SYGVKD, per germline. With 4 bases removed from V and 0 bases from J, the gap between germline ends came to 10 bases. The CDR3 spans 15 residues. CDR3 protein: CAISVDSNSYNEQFF. The CDR3 DNA follows: TGTGCCATCAGTGTCGACAGCAACTCCTACAATGAGCAGTTCTTC.

This chain connects TRBV7-9 to TRBJ2-7; 8 bases are a match to TRBD2. The CDR3 length is 13 residues. CDR1 and CDR2 from the germline V gene are SEHNR and FQNEAQ (reference sequence). The ends lost 7 bases at V and 4 bases at J; junction bases unmatched: 6. This CDR3 reads CASTVAGKYEQYF. DNA of the CDR3: TGTGCCAGCACCGTAGCGGGAAAGTACGAGCAGTACTTC.

V usage is TRBV5-1 and J usage is TRBJ1-5, with D possibly matching TRBD1 (5 bases). Germline V gene data show CDR1 as SGHRS and CDR2 as YFSETQ. V gave up 0 bases and J gave up 2 bases, with 6 bases separating them. CDR3 length equals 14 residues. CDR3: CASSLEGGNQPQHF. CDR3 coding DNA: TGCGCCAGCAGCTTGGAAGGGGGCAATCAGCCCCAGCATTTT.

This clonotype came up many times. The chain combines TRBV28 with TRBJ2-3, with TRBD2 as a possible D gene (5 bases). This CDR3 is 14 amino acids long. V lost 7 bases to trimming and J lost 1 base, with 12 bases between them. In germline, CDR1 is MDHEN, CDR2 SYDVKM. The CDR3 nucleotides read TGTGCCAGCACCAAATCCGGGGGCACAGATACGCAGTATTTT. Residues: CASTKSGGTDTQYF.

This clonotype occurred many times. This chain uses TRBV3-1 with TRBJ1-6, with 10 positions matching TRBD1. This CDR3 spans 15 amino acids. V lost 5 bases to trimming and J lost 10 bases; unmatched junction nucleotides: 8. Germline CDR1 LGHDT, CDR2 YNNKEL (reference sequence). The CDR3 is CASSARDRGNSPLHF. The DNA of the CDR3 is TGTGCCAGCAGCGCCCGGGACAGGGGAAACTCACCCCTCCACTTT.

The V and J genes are TRBV5-6 and TRBJ2-1; 8 bases match TRBD1. Germline CDR1 and CDR2: SGHDT and YYEEEE. J was trimmed by 13 bases and V by 0 bases; bases with no gene match: 9. The CDR3 covers 14 residues. The CDR3 nucleotides are TGTGCCAGCAGCTTGGCAGACAGGGGAAGGGAACAGTTCTTC. Translated: CASSLADRGREQFF.

This clonotype was found a few times. The chain links TRBV28 to TRBJ2-6, with D unresolved. Germline values: CDR1 MDHEN, CDR2 SYDVKM. V was trimmed by 2 bases and J by 1 base, leaving 6 bases between them. CDR3 length: 15 residues. CDR3 nucleotide sequence: TGTGCCAGCAGTTTAGGCCTTTCTGGGGCCAACGTCCTGACTTTC. This codes for CASSLGLSGANVLTF. Variable domain in full (rest from reference TRBV28 and TRBJ2-6): DVKVTQSSRYLVKRTGEKVFLECVQDMDHENMFWYRQDPGLGLRLIYFSYDVKMKEKGDIPEGYSVSREKKERFSLILESASTNQTSMYLCASSLGLSGANVLTFGAGSRLTVL.